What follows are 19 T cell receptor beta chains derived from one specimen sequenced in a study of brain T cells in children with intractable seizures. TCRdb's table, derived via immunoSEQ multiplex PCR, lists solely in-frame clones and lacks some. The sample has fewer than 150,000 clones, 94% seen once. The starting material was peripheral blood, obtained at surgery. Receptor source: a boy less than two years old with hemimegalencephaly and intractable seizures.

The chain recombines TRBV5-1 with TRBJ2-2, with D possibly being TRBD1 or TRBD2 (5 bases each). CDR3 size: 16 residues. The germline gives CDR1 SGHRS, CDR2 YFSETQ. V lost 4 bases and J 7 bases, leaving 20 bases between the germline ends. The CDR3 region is CASSPLGRQQGGELFF. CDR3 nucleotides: TGCGCCAGCAGCCCTTTGGGACGTCAACAAGGCGGGGAGCTGTTTTTT.

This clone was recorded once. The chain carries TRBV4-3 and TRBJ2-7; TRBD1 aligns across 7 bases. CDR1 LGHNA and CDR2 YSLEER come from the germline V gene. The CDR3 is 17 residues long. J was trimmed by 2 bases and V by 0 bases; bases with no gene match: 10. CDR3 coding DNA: TGCGCCAGCAGCCAAGATCGGACAGGCGGAACTACCTACGAGCAGTACTTC. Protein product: CASSQDRTGGTTYEQYF.

CDR3 region: CASSIHGTSGAGNEQFF. CDR3 sequence (DNA): TGTGCCAGCAGCATACACGGGACTAGCGGGGCGGGGAATGAGCAGTTCTTC. The chain combines TRBV28 with TRBJ2-1, with TRBD2 identical over 13 bases. In germline, CDR1 is MDHEN, CDR2 SYDVKM. Losses at the gene ends were 6 bases for V and 7 bases for J; bases not matched to a gene: 12. CDR3 size: 17 residues.

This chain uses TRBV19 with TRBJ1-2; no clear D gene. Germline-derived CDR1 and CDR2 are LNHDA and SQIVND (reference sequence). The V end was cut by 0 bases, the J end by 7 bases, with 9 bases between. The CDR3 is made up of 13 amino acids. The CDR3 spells CASSIDLAVGYTF. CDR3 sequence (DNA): TGTGCCAGTAGTATAGATCTGGCAGTTGGCTACACCTTC.

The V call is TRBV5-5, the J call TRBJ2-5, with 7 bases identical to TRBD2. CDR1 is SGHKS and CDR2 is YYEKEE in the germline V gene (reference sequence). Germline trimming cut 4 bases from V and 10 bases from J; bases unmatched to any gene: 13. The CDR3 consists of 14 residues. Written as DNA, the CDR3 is TGTGCCAGCAGCCAGGAACGGGACTACGGGGGCCAGTACTTC. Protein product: CASSQERDYGGQYF.

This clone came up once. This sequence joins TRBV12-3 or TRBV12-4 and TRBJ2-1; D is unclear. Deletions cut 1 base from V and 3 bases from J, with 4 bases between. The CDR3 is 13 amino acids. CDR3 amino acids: CASSLGNYNEQFF. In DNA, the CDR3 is TGTGCCAGCAGTTTAGGAAACTACAATGAGCAGTTCTTC.

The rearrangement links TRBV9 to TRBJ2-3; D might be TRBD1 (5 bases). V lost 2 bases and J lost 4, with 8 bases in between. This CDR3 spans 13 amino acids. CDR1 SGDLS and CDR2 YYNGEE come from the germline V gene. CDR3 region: CASSVGAADTQYF. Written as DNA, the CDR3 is TGTGCCAGCAGCGTTGGGGCGGCAGATACGCAGTATTTT.

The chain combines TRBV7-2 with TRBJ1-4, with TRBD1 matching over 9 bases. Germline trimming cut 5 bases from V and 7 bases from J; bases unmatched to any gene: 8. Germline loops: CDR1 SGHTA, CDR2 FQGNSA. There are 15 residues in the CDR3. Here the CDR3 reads CASSTDRGRGEKLFF. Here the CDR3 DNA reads TGTGCCAGCAGCACCGACAGGGGGAGGGGTGAAAAACTGTTTTTT.

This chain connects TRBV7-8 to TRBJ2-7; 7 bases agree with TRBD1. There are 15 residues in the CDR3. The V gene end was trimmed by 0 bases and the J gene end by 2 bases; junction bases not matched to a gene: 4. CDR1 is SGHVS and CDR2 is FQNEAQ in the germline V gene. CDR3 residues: CASSLAGGFPYEQYF. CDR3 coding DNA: TGTGCCAGCAGCTTAGCAGGGGGCTTTCCCTACGAGCAGTACTTC.

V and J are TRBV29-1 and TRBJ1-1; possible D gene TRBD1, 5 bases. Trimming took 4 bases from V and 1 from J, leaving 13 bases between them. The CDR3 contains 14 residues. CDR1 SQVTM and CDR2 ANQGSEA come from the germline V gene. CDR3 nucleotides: TGCAGCGTTGGTGGGCAGGGAGGGAACACTGAAGCTTTCTTT. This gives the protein CSVGGQGGNTEAFF.

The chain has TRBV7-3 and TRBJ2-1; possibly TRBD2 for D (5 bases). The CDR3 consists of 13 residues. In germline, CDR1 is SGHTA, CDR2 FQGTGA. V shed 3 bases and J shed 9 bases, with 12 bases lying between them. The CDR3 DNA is TGTGCCAGCAGCTTCCACCTAGCTGGTGAGCAGTTCTTC. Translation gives CASSFHLAGEQFF.

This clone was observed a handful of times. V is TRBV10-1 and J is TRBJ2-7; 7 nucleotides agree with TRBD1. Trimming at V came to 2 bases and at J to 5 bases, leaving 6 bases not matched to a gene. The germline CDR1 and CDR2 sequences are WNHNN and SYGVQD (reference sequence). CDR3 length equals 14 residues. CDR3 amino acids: CASSEQGELDEQYF. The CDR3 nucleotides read TGCGCCAGCAGTGAGCAGGGGGAGCTCGACGAGCAGTACTTC.

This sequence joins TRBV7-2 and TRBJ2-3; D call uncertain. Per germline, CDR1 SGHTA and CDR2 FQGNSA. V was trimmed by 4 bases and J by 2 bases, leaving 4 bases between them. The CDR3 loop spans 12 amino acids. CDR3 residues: CASSYPTDTQYF. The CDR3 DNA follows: TGTGCCAGCAGCTATCCCACAGATACGCAGTATTTT.

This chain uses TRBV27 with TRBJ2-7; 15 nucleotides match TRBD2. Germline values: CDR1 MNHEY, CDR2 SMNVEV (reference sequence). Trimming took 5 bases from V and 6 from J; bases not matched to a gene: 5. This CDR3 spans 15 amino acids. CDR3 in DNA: TGTGCCAGCAGTACCCCGGGACTAGCGGGAGGCGAGCAGTACTTC. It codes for CASSTPGLAGGEQYF.

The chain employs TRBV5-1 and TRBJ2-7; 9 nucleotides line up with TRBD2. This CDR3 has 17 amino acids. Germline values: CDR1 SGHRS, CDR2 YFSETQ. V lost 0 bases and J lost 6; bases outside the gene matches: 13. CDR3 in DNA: TGCGCCAGCAGCTTGGCGGGTAGCGGGAGTGCTGTGGCCGAGCAGTACTTC. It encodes CASSLAGSGSAVAEQYF.

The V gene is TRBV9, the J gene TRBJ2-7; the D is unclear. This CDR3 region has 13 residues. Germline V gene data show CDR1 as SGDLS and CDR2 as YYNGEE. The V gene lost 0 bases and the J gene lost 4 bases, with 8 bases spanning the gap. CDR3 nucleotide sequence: TGTGCCAGCAGCGTAGGGGTCGGGTACGAGCAGTACTTC. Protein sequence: CASSVGVGYEQYF.

The CDR3 loop reads CASSEYGANVLTF. CDR3 nucleotides: TGTGCCAGCAGTGAGTATGGGGCCAACGTCCTGACTTTC. The chain joins TRBV2 to TRBJ2-6; D remains ambiguous. V was pared by 3 bases and J by 3 bases, with 3 bases between. This CDR3 has 13 residues. From germline, CDR1 is SNHLY and CDR2 FYNNEI. The whole variable domain, remainder taken from reference TRBV2 and TRBJ2-6, is EPEVTQTPSHQVTQMGQEVILRCVPISNHLYFYWYRQILGQKVEFLVSFYNNEISEKSEIFDDQFSVERPDGSNFTLKIRSTKLEDSAMYFCASSEYGANVLTFGAGSRLTVL.

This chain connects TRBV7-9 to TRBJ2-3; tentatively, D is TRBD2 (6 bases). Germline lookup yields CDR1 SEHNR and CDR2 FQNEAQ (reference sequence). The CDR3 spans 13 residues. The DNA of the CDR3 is TGTGCGCTGTCGCGGAGGGGCACAGATACGCAGTATTTT. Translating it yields CALSRRGTDTQYF.

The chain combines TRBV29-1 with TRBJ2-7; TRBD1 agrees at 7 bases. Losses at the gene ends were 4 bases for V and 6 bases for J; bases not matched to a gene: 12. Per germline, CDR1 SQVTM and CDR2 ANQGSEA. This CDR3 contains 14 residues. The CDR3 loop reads CSVGWKGQDGEQYF. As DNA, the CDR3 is TGCAGCGTTGGGTGGAAAGGACAGGATGGCGAGCAGTACTTC.